Listed below are T cell receptor beta chains from one sample, sequenced in a study of cytotoxic CD8 clonotypes in ibrutinib-treated CLL. Assay used: immunoSEQ multiplex PCR; TCRdb lists only in-frame clones, some missing. The sample has more than 150,000 clones, over 60% seen once. This specimen was PBMCs, taken after 24 months of ibrutinib treatment. The receptors were gathered from a human donor with chronic lymphocytic leukemia. Each CDR3 is given without its conserved first and last residue.

V	J	length	CDR3
TRBV7-9	TRBJ1-2	11	ASSQGPTDGYT
TRBV5-1	TRBJ2-5	9	ASNSQETQY
TRBV6-5	TRBJ1-1	12	ASSKSQGATEAF
TRBV9	TRBJ2-2	13	ASSVGSTRTGELF
TRBV28	TRBJ2-7	10	ASSLGVAGGD
TRBV7-6	TRBJ2-7	15	ASSFLPPEGGGTEQY
TRBV6-5	TRBJ2-5	11	ASSYWDKETQY
TRBV10-3	TRBJ2-3	11	AISEEYTDTQY
TRBV5-4	TRBJ2-4	11	ASSLTEKNIQY
TRBV13	TRBJ2-7	12	ASSRTASSYEQY
TRBV29-1	TRBJ1-1	10	SGGRINTEAF
TRBV7-8	TRBJ1-2	16	ASSLRPIQGAPNYGYT
TRBV7-9	TRBJ2-1	12	ASSLREIYNEQF
TRBV4-2	TRBJ2-7	13	ASSPTPDSAYEQY
TRBV9	TRBJ2-7	13	ASSVGTGIYYEQY
TRBV28	TRBJ1-2	13	ASSSYRGGNYGYT
TRBV27	TRBJ2-7	11	ASSLGETYEQY
TRBV5-1	TRBJ2-3	12	ASRPTVLTDTQY
TRBV4-3	TRBJ2-7	13	ASSQVAGAIYEQY
TRBV9	TRBJ1-1	11	ASSVEGFTEAF
TRBV5-1	TRBJ2-3	14	ASSLVRRSSTDTQY
TRBV29-1	TRBJ2-7	13	SVQPGTSGDYEQY
TRBV5-4	TRBJ2-7	16	ASSLPADRVAGVLEQY
TRBV6-5	TRBJ1-5	13	ASRSDRGANQPQH
TRBV27	TRBJ1-5	13	ASSLVGGPNQPQH
TRBV4-2	TRBJ2-4	16	ASSQDRGIGLTKNIQY
TRBV5-6	TRBJ1-1	12	ASSLIQGNTEAF